This T cell receptor beta chain came from a study of blood T cell repertoires in COVID-19. The CDR3 has 16 residues. CDR1 is SGHAT and CDR2 is FQNNGV in the germline V gene. With 1 base removed from V and 6 bases from J, the gap between germline ends came to 18 bases. The repertoire was sequenced with immunoSEQ multiplex PCR; TCRdb's copy has only in-frame clones and lacks some. Among about 39,000 clones listed, around 80% were seen once. Sequencing was carried out using peripheral blood. This receptor was obtained from a man between 60 and 75 years old in a cohort sampled during active COVID-19. The chain recombines TRBV11-2 with TRBJ1-2; maybe TRBD1 (6 bases). For the CDR3, the DNA is TGTGCCAGCAGCTTAGTATTCCGGGTATCAGGGGATGGCTACACCTTC. It yields the protein CASSLVFRVSGDGYTF.